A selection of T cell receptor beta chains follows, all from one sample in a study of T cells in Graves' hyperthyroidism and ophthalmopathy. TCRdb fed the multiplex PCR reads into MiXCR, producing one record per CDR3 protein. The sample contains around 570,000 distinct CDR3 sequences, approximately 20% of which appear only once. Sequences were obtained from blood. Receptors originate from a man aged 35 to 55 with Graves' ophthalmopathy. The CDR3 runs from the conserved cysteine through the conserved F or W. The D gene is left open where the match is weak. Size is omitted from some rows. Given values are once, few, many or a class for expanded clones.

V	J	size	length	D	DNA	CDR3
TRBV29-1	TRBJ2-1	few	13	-	TGCAGTGCGGGGAGCAGCTCCTACAATGAGCAGTTCTTC	CSAGSSSYNEQFF
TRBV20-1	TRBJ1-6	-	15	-	TGCAGTGCTAGGGGGGGGCGGGGGAGAAATTCACCCCTCCACTTT	CSARGGRGRNSPLHF
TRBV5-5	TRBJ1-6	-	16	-	TGTGCCAGCAGCTTGCGCAGCCACTCCTATAATTCACCCCTCCACTTT	CASSLRSHSYNSPLHF
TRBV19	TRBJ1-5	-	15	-	TGTGCCAGTAGTAAGGCAGGGCAGAGCAATCAGCCCCAGCATTTT	CASSKAGQSNQPQHF
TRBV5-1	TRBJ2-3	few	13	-	TGCGCCAGCAGACCACTAGCTCCCAATACGCAGTATTTT	CASRPLAPNTQYF
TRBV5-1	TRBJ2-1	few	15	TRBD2	TGCGCCAGCTACGGCGGGGGGAGCTCCTACAATGAGCAGTTCTTC	CASYGGGSSYNEQFF
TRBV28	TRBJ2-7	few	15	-	TGTGCCAGCAGTTTAGACGGGAGTAACCTCTACGAGCAGTACTTC	CASSLDGSNLYEQYF
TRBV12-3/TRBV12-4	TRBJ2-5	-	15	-	TGTGCCAGCAGTTTAGTATCGGGGGGCCCAGAGACCCAGTACTTC	CASSLVSGGPETQYF
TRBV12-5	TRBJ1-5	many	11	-	TGTGCTAGTGGTTTAGGTCAGCCCCAGCATTTT	CASGLGQPQHF
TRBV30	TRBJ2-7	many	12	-	TGTGCCTGGAGCCAAGACACCTACGAGCAGTACTTC	CAWSQDTYEQYF
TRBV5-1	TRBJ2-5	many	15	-	TGCGCCAGCAGCTTGGGGACACTGCCACAAGAGACCCAGTACTTC	CASSLGTLPQETQYF
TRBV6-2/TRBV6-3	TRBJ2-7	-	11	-	TGTGCCAGCAGGGACCAGCTGGGGCAGTACTTC	CASRDQLGQYF
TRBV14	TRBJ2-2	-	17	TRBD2	TGTGCCAGCAACCGCCCGACGACTAGCGGGGCCGCCGGGGAGCTGTTTTTT	CASNRPTTSGAAGELFF
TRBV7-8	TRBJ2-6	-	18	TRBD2	TGTGCCAGCAGCTTCGGACTAGCGGGAGTTTTGGAGGCCAACGTCCTGACTTTC	CASSFGLAGVLEANVLTF
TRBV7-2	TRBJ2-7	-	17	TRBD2	TGTGCCAGCAGCTTAGTCTCTAGCGGGAAAGCCTCCTACGAGCAGTACTTC	CASSLVSSGKASYEQYF
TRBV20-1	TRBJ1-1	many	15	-	TGCAGTGCTAGGCCTACAATACGGGGGGACACTGAAGCTTTCTTT	CSARPTIRGDTEAFF
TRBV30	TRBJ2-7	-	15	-	TGTGCCTGGAGTCCTCCCCTGGGTTGGGCCTACGAGCAGTACTTC	CAWSPPLGWAYEQYF
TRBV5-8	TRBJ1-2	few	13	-	TGTGCCAGCAGCCGTTCCTCCAACTATGGCTACACCTTC	CASSRSSNYGYTF
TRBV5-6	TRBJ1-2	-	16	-	TGTGCCAGCAGCTTGGTTGGCCAGGGTGAGAACTATGGCTACACCTTC	CASSLVGQGENYGYTF
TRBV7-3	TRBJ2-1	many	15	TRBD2	TGTGCCAGCAGCTTCTACGGGGGGGGGTACAATGAGCAGTTCTTC	CASSFYGGGYNEQFF
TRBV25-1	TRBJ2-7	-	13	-	TGTGCCAGCGAAGTTCAGGGTACCTACGAGCAGTACTTC	CASEVQGTYEQYF
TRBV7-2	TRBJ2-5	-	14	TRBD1	TGTGCCAGCAGCGCCGGGACAGTCGGAGAGACCCAGTACTTC	CASSAGTVGETQYF
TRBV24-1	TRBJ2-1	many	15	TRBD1	TGTGCCACCAGTGATGCCGGGACAGGGGGCAATGAGCAGTTCTTC	CATSDAGTGGNEQFF
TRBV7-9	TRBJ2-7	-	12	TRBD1	TGTGCCAGCACCGTGGACAGGGGCGAGCAGTACTTC	CASTVDRGEQYF
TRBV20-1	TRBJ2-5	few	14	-	TGCAGTGCCACCTATCCCACCCCGGCGGAGACCCAGTACTTC	CSATYPTPAETQYF
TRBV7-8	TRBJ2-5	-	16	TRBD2	TGTGCCAGCAGCTACCCTGGGGCTAGCGGGCGGGAGACCCAGTACTTC	CASSYPGASGRETQYF